This TCR beta chain was documented in a study of blood T cell repertoires in COVID-19. Study summary: Samples came from the United States, Italy and Spain, spanning acute and convalescent COVID-19. The analysed material was cDNA or gDNA that came from T cells, B-cell-depleted T cells, or PBMCs.

This table comes from immunoSEQ multiplex PCR, and its TCRdb copy is limited to in-frame clones, with some not included. This sample has 120,000 to 150,000 clones; roughly 82% occur once, and the top ten carry around 15%. The V end was cut by 3 bases, the J end by 4 bases, with 13 bases between. Germline CDR1 LNHNV, CDR2 YYDKDF (reference sequence). The CDR3 has 14 residues. The sequencing input was peripheral blood. V is TRBV15 and J is TRBJ2-7; perhaps TRBD2 as D (5 bases). The TCR sequence derives from a human donor with acute or convalescent COVID-19. The donor label of this sample is uncertain. The CDR3 here is CATSSDYTRYEQYF. As DNA, the CDR3 is TGTGCCACCAGCAGTGACTACACTCGTTACGAGCAGTACTTC.